These 7 T cell receptor beta chains originate from one sample sequenced in a study of lymphopenia after photon versus proton radiotherapy. Generated by immunoSEQ multiplex PCR, the TCRdb table keeps only in-frame clones and is missing some. This table has approximately 150,000 clones, roughly nine tenths appearing once. Source: peripheral blood, taken from a patient treated with photon-based radiotherapy. All receptors come from a middle-aged man with gastric cancer.

The rearrangement uses TRBV5-1 and TRBJ2-1; perhaps TRBD2 as D (6 bases). The CDR3 sequence is 16 residues long. From germline, CDR1 is SGHRS and CDR2 YFSETQ. V lost 0 bases, J lost 5 bases, and 15 bases lay in between. CDR3 loop: CASSLVAGSGNNEQFF. As DNA, the CDR3 is TGCGCCAGCAGCTTGGTTGCGGGATCAGGGAACAATGAGCAGTTCTTC.

V and J are TRBV5-1 and TRBJ2-1; 14 bases match TRBD2. Germline V gives CDR1 SGHRS, CDR2 YFSETQ. V trimming: 0 bases; J trimming: 14 bases; junction bases outside the gene matches: 7. There are 15 residues in the CDR3. The CDR3 nucleotides read TGCGCCAGCAGCTTGGAGGGACTAGCGGGAGTCAAGGAGTTCTTC. As protein: CASSLEGLAGVKEFF.

The chain is built from TRBV18 and TRBJ2-7, with 10 bases aligning to TRBD2. Trimming took 2 bases from V and 3 from J; bases not matched to a gene: 4. The CDR3 extends over 15 amino acids. Germline V gene data show CDR1 as KGHSH and CDR2 as LQKENI. The CDR3 loop reads CASSPFTSGDYEQYF. The DNA of the CDR3 is TGTGCCAGCTCACCATTTACTAGCGGGGACTACGAGCAGTACTTC.

This clone was found once. The V call is TRBV11-2, the J call TRBJ2-3, with D tentatively TRBD1 (5 bases). The CDR3 has 12 residues. Trimming took 3 bases from V and 6 from J, leaving 7 bases between them. CDR1 and CDR2 (germline): SGHAT, FQNNGV. The CDR3 sequence: CASSLAGDTQYF. CDR3 nucleotide sequence: TGTGCCAGCAGCTTGGCAGGGGATACGCAGTATTTT.

The gene calls are TRBV6-5 and TRBJ1-2, with a weak D call TRBD1 (5 bases). CDR1 is MNHEY, CDR2 SVGAGI, per germline. V was shortened by 6 bases and J by 8 bases, with 19 bases between the two germline ends. The CDR3 has 14 residues. CDR3 nucleotides: TGTGCCAGCAGAAGGGACGGAGCCTCGGGGGGCTACACCTTC. Amino acids: CASRRDGASGGYTF.

This clone was seen once. V gene TRBV5-4 combines with J gene TRBJ2-7; TRBD2 aligns across 8 bases. With V trimmed by 2 bases and J by 5 bases, 9 bases remained unmatched. The CDR3 has 15 residues. CDR1 SGHNT and CDR2 YYREEE come from the germline V gene (reference sequence). The CDR3 DNA reads TGTGCCAGCAGCTTCCCGGGGGGGGCGAGAAACGAGCAGTACTTC. This encodes CASSFPGGARNEQYF.

V usage is TRBV20-1 and J usage is TRBJ2-1; D is uncertain. The CDR3 runs to 11 residues. The V and J ends lost 3 bases and 6 bases respectively, with 6 bases between them. The germline V gene encodes CDR1 DFQATT and CDR2 SNEGSKA (reference sequence). CDR3 sequence (DNA): TGCAGTGCTAGTGTGCGCAATGAGCAGTTCTTC. It encodes CSASVRNEQFF.